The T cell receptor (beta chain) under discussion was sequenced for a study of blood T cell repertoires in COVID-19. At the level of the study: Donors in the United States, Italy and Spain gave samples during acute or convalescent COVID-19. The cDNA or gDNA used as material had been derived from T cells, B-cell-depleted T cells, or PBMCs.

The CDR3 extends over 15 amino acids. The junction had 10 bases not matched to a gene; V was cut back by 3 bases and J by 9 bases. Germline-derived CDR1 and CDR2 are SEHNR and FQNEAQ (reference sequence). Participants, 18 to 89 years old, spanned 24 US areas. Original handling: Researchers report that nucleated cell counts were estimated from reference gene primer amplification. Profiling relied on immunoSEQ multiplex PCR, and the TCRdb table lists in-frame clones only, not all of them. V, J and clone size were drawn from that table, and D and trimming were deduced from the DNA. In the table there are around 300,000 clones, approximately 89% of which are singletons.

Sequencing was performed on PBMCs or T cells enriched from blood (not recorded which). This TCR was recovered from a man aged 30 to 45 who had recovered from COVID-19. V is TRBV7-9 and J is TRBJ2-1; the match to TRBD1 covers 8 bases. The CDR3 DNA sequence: TGTGCCAGCAGCTTCCATCCCAGGGGGCAAGGTGAGCAGTTCTTC. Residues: CASSFHPRGQGEQFF.